The 16 T cell receptor beta chains below all came from one sample that was sequenced in a study of T-cell reconstitution after alpha-beta-depleted transplantation in children. TCRbeta library preparation incorporated unique molecular identifiers. TCRdb re-called the PCR reads through MiXCR, storing one row per CDR3 protein. The sample yields about 540,000 distinct CDR3 sequences, around 18% seen once. This sample comprised PBMCs from the stem cell graft donor, obtained from the stem cell graft. The receptor set was obtained from a human donor who donated a stem cell graft to a child with acute lymphoblastic leukemia.

The chain has TRBV6-5 and TRBJ1-2, with D tentatively TRBD1 (6 bases). Germline CDR1 is MNHEY and CDR2 is SVGAGI. The ends were cut back, 1 base at V and 0 bases at J, with 9 bases in the middle. The CDR3 runs to 15 residues. CDR3 amino acids: CASSYWRGSNYGYTF. Here the CDR3 DNA reads TGTGCCAGCAGTTACTGGAGGGGGTCTAACTATGGCTACACCTTC.

The chain recombines TRBV2 with TRBJ2-5; D might be TRBD1 or TRBD2, each matching 5 bases. CDR1 is SNHLY and CDR2 is FYNNEI in the germline V gene. V gave up 10 bases and J gave up 1 base, with 22 bases separating them. The CDR3 has 16 residues. The CDR3 DNA reads as TGTGCCACCGAGACCTGGGGCGGTGGGACCCAAGAGACCCAGTACTTC. It yields the protein CATETWGGGTQETQYF.

This clonotype appeared a few times. This chain connects TRBV5-1 to TRBJ1-4; unclear D gene. Trimming took off 5 bases at V and 3 bases at J, with 11 bases between the two ends. Germline lookup yields CDR1 SGHRS and CDR2 YFSETQ. This CDR3 has 14 residues. CDR3 region: CASSTRPPNEKLFF. CDR3 DNA: TGCGCCAGCAGTACCCGCCCGCCTAATGAAAAACTGTTTTTT.

The chain links TRBV18 to TRBJ2-2; 13 bases are shared with TRBD2. The trim removed 6 bases at V and 6 bases at J, leaving 13 bases unmatched. Germline V lookup: CDR1 KGHSH, CDR2 LQKENI. This CDR3 comprises 18 residues. DNA for the CDR3: TGTGCCAGCTCGGATGGACTAGCGGGAGTAACAAGGGCCGGGGAGCTGTTTTTT. Protein product: CASSDGLAGVTRAGELFF.

In this sample, this clonotype turned up a few times. This chain uses TRBV5-1 with TRBJ2-3; 9 nucleotides agree with TRBD1. V dropped 6 bases and J dropped 7; count of bases not matched to a gene: 12. This CDR3 is built from 15 residues. CDR1 is SGHRS and CDR2 is YFSETQ in the germline V gene. DNA of the CDR3: TGCGCCAGCAAAGGGACAGGGACTACCTCCCATACGCAGTATTTT. This gives the protein CASKGTGTTSHTQYF.

J is TRBJ1-5 and V is TRBV6-1; weak D call: TRBD1 (5 bases). The V gene lost 4 bases and the J gene lost 0 bases, with 19 bases spanning the gap. Germline V gene sequence: CDR1 MNHNS, CDR2 SASEGT. The CDR3 covers 18 residues. The CDR3 is CASSGWKTDPYSNQPQHF. The CDR3 DNA reads as TGTGCCAGCAGTGGATGGAAGACAGATCCGTATAGCAATCAGCCCCAGCATTTT.

This chain joins TRBV15 and TRBJ2-2; the match to TRBD2 covers 14 bases. Trimming cost V 3 bases and J 5 bases; bases outside gene matches: 5. Germline CDR1 and CDR2: LNHNV and YYDKDF (reference sequence). CDR3 size: 17 residues. In DNA form, the CDR3 reads TGTGCCACCAGCAGTGGACTAGCGGGAGGTGATACCGGGGAGCTGTTTTTT. It yields the protein CATSSGLAGGDTGELFF.

As regards this clonotype: One junction end does not reproduce the germline sequence, and a read error may be involved. This chain links TRBV20-1 with TRBJ2-1; TRBD2 matches at 7 bases. Looked up from germline, CDR1 is DFQATT and CDR2 is SNEGSKA (reference sequence). The CDR3 is 15 residues long. CDR3 sequence (DNA): TGCAGTGCTGCCACCCCTAGCGGCCCTTACAATGACCAGTTCTTC. It is translated as CSAATPSGPYNDQFF.

The rearrangement uses TRBV18 and TRBJ2-1; TRBD2 matches at 9 bases. Germline CDR1 is KGHSH and CDR2 is LQKENI. The CDR3 runs 17 residues. The V and J ends lost 0 bases and 10 bases, in that order; junction bases with no gene match: 13. The CDR3 sequence is CASSPPGRLAGLYEQFF. CDR3 nucleotides: TGTGCCAGCTCACCACCGGGTCGGCTAGCGGGACTATACGAGCAGTTCTTC. Variable domain in full (rest from reference TRBV18 and TRBJ2-1): NAGVMQNPRHLVRRRGQEARLRCSPMKGHSHVYWYRQLPEEGLKFMVYLQKENIIDESGMPKERFSAEFPKEGPSILRIQQVVRGDSAAYFCASSPPGRLAGLYEQFFGPGTRLTVL.

The sample holds a few counts of this clonotype. The J gene is TRBJ2-3, the V gene TRBV25-1; TRBD2 is a possible D gene (6 bases). The length of the CDR3 is 17 residues. Germline CDR1 reads MGHDK; CDR2 reads SYGVNS. V shed 1 base and J shed 5 bases, with 19 bases lying between them. CDR3 DNA sequence: TGTGCCAGCAGTGAATCCTGGGGGAGGAAAAGGGAAGATACGCAGTATTTT. The encoded protein is CASSESWGRKREDTQYF.

The rearrangement joins TRBV5-1 to TRBJ2-5; D call uncertain. V lost 1 base and J lost 8, with 6 bases in between. The CDR3 has 11 amino acids. Germline V lookup: CDR1 SGHRS, CDR2 YFSETQ. CDR3 residues: CASSLSITQYF. The CDR3 DNA is TGCGCCAGCAGCTTGTCGATAACCCAGTACTTC.

This clonotype occurred a few times. The CDR3 region is CASSSPGQGGETQYF. CDR3 nucleotide sequence: TGTGCCAGCAGTTCCCCGGGACAGGGGGGAGAGACCCAGTACTTC. This chain uses TRBV12-3 or TRBV12-4 with TRBJ2-5; 11 nucleotides match TRBD1. Losses at the gene ends were 4 bases for V and 4 bases for J; bases not matched to a gene: 5. The CDR3 sequence is 15 residues long.

This clonotype was seen more than once but under ten times. The chain is built from TRBV9 and TRBJ2-1; unclear D gene. Germline lookup yields CDR1 SGDLS and CDR2 YYNGEE. CDR3 length equals 13 residues. The V and J ends lost 0 bases and 1 base respectively, with 2 bases between them. DNA of the CDR3: TGTGCCAGCAGCGTAGCTTCCTACAATGAGCAGTTCTTC. Its protein is CASSVASYNEQFF.

This clonotype was recorded many times. The chain joins TRBV12-3 or TRBV12-4 to TRBJ2-5, with D possibly TRBD2 on 6 matching bases. V was clipped by 1 base and J by 4 bases, with 13 bases between them. This CDR3 contains 15 residues. The CDR3 is CASSLGRDLGETQYF. CDR3 sequence (DNA): TGTGCCAGCAGTTTAGGGAGGGACTTGGGAGAGACCCAGTACTTC.

This clonotype was picked up a small number of times. This chain connects TRBV4-1 to TRBJ2-1, with a tentative D call TRBD2 (5 bases). V was clipped by 1 base and J by 1 base, with 8 bases between them. The germline V gene encodes CDR1 MGHRA and CDR2 YSYEKL. The CDR3 runs 15 residues. DNA for the CDR3: TGCGCCAGCAGCCAAGCTGAGGGTTCCTACAATGAGCAGTTCTTC. It encodes CASSQAEGSYNEQFF.

The chain joins TRBV12-3 or TRBV12-4 to TRBJ1-2, with D unclear. The germline V and J ends were trimmed by 0 bases and 8 bases, with 19 bases remaining between them. This CDR3 is 16 amino acids long. Here the CDR3 DNA reads TGTGCCAGCAGTTTAGCGAATTGGCCAGGCGGGAACGGCTACACCTTC. The encoded protein is CASSLANWPGGNGYTF.